These 32 T cell receptor beta chains originate from one sample sequenced in a study of T-cell memory formation after mild COVID-19. TCRdb re-analysed the 5' RACE reads in MiXCR, keeping a single row per CDR3 protein. The repertoire holds hundreds of thousands of distinct CDR3 sequences, with less than 25% as singletons. The specimen sequenced was PBMCs or a T cell subset sorted from them (not recorded which). The receptors here all came from an adult woman who had mild COVID-19 (a few samples of this study predate the infection). Cell type and time point are not known.

This clonotype was observed a handful of times. The chain couples TRBV7-3 to TRBJ2-1; D may be TRBD1 or TRBD2 (5 bases each). The CDR3 consists of 12 residues. Germline values: CDR1 SGHTA, CDR2 FQGTGA. Trimming pared 5 bases from V and 7 bases from J, leaving 9 bases between. DNA of the CDR3: TGTGCCAGCAGCGGGACCGCGAATGAGCAGTTCTTC. It specifies CASSGTANEQFF.

This clonotype was observed a handful of times. The chain combines TRBV5-1 with TRBJ2-7; 10 nucleotides line up with TRBD2. This CDR3 comprises 17 residues. J lost 0 bases, V lost 0 bases, and 6 bases had no gene match. CDR1 and CDR2 from the germline V gene are SGHRS and YFSETQ. CDR3 sequence: CASSLGGLAVFSYEQYF. CDR3 nucleotides: TGCGCCAGCAGCTTGGGTGGACTAGCGGTATTCTCCTACGAGCAGTACTTC.

This clonotype was observed many times. J is TRBJ2-7 and V is TRBV20-1; TRBD1 might be the D (5 bases). Trimming cost V 5 bases and J 3 bases, with 11 bases left between them. Looked up from germline, CDR1 is DFQATT and CDR2 is SNEGSKA (reference sequence). This CDR3 contains 12 residues. This CDR3 reads CSAGQDSYEQYF. CDR3 DNA sequence: TGCAGTGCTGGACAAGACAGCTACGAGCAGTACTTC.

This clonotype has just a few counts. The gene calls are TRBV6-2 or TRBV6-3 and TRBJ2-3, with D unresolved. Germline values: CDR1 MNHEY, CDR2 SVGEGT. The CDR3 length is 18 residues. Trimming removed 5 bases from V and 2 bases from J, with 23 bases in between. CDR3 region: CASSRAYPLTAYTDTQYF. The CDR3, as DNA: TGTGCCAGCAGTCGAGCGTATCCATTGACCGCTTACACAGATACGCAGTATTTT.

This chain links TRBV7-6 with TRBJ2-7; TRBD1 or TRBD2 may be the D gene (5 bases each). In germline, CDR1 is SGHVS, CDR2 FNYEAQ. Trimming left V 3 bases short and J 1 base short, with 13 bases between. This CDR3 has 15 residues. The CDR3 sequence is CASSLGESWSYEQYF. Written as DNA, the CDR3 is TGTGCCAGCAGCTTGGGGGAGAGTTGGTCCTACGAGCAGTACTTC.

This clonotype was recorded at least ten times. The rearrangement uses TRBV18 and TRBJ1-2; D gene unclear. This CDR3 is built from 12 residues. V was clipped by 6 bases and J by 8 bases, with 13 bases between them. CDR1 and CDR2 (germline): KGHSH, LQKENI. CDR3 bases: TGTGCCAGCTCTAGTCTGACGGAAGGCTACACCTTC. Residues: CASSSLTEGYTF.

In this sample, this clonotype turned up a few times. The chain employs TRBV7-2 and TRBJ2-1; 15 nucleotides match TRBD2. The CDR3 contains 16 residues. J gave up 8 bases and V 5 bases, and 7 bases lay outside the gene matches. In germline, CDR1 is SGHTA, CDR2 FQGNSA. In DNA form, the CDR3 reads TGTGCCAGCAGCCCGGGACTAGCGGGGGGCGGTTATGAGCAGTTCTTC. This codes for CASSPGLAGGGYEQFF.

The V and J genes are TRBV20-1 and TRBJ2-1; D ambiguous. This CDR3 is built from 14 residues. V gave up 7 bases and J gave up 3 bases, with 16 bases separating them. Germline-derived CDR1 and CDR2 are DFQATT and SNEGSKA (reference sequence). In DNA form, the CDR3 reads TGCAGTGTTCTACCCGTGGACCACTACAATGAGCAGTTCTTC. Protein: CSVLPVDHYNEQFF.

The CDR3 DNA follows: TGTGCCAGCACCCCAGGGGAACAGGCCCATTCACCCCTCCACTTT. Translation gives CASTPGEQAHSPLHF. The chain uses TRBV6-1 and TRBJ1-6; D might be TRBD1 (6 bases). Trimming took off 7 bases at V and 8 bases at J, with 18 bases between the two ends. Germline V CDR1 and CDR2: MNHNS, SASEGT. The CDR3 covers 15 residues.

This sequence joins TRBV6-5 and TRBJ1-2; D gene uncertain. This CDR3 comprises 12 residues. Trimming removed 6 bases at V and 8 bases at J, with 13 bases between. Germline V lookup: CDR1 MNHEY, CDR2 SVGAGI. CDR3 sequence reads: CASRTTMVGYTF. CDR3 bases: TGTGCCAGCAGAACCACAATGGTGGGCTACACCTTC.

The chain uses TRBV29-1 and TRBJ2-7, with TRBD1 matching 7 bases. Per germline, CDR1 SQVTM and CDR2 ANQGSEA. With 6 bases clipped from V and 3 bases from J, the junction kept 8 bases outside the gene matches. This CDR3 spans 13 amino acids. In DNA form, the CDR3 reads TGCAGCGTGGAAAAGGGGGCCGGCTACGAGCAGTACTTC. It translates to CSVEKGAGYEQYF.

The CDR3 DNA reads as TGTGCCAGCAGCTGGGGTGAGGCGATGTCCTACGAGCAGTACTTC. This gives the protein CASSWGEAMSYEQYF. This sequence joins TRBV5-6 and TRBJ2-7; D gene unclear. Trimming took off 3 bases at V and 1 base at J, with 14 bases between the two ends. Germline values: CDR1 SGHDT, CDR2 YYEEEE. The CDR3 totals 15 residues. Full variable domain (outside the CDR3, taken from reference TRBV5-6 and TRBJ2-7): DAGVTQSPTHLIKTRGQQVTLRCSPKSGHDTVSWYQQALGQGPQFIFQYYEEEERQRGNFPDRFSGHQFPNYSSELNVNALLLGDSALYLCASSWGEAMSYEQYFGPGTRLTVT.

This clonotype has just a few counts. V and J are TRBV5-1 and TRBJ1-5; TRBD1 matches 7 bases. The CDR3 consists of 16 residues. Germline CDR1 SGHRS, CDR2 YFSETQ. J gave up 4 bases and V 4 bases, and 11 bases lay outside the gene matches. CDR3 region: CASSPTGAGGNQPQHF. The CDR3 DNA reads TGCGCCAGCAGCCCGACCGGGGCAGGGGGGAATCAGCCCCAGCATTTT.

This clonotype has at least ten counts. The J gene is TRBJ2-5, the V gene TRBV5-1; the D gene could be TRBD1 or TRBD2 (5 bases each). The CDR3 is made up of 15 amino acids. V was clipped by 0 bases and J by 1 base, with 10 bases between them. Germline values: CDR1 SGHRS, CDR2 YFSETQ. The CDR3 DNA reads TGCGCCAGCAGCTTGGGGGACGGCGTCCAAGAGACCCAGTACTTC. Translation gives CASSLGDGVQETQYF.

This sequence joins TRBV28 and TRBJ2-3; TRBD2 matches at 15 bases. The J segment lost 2 bases and the V segment lost 3 bases, leaving 12 bases of the junction unmatched. CDR3 size: 20 residues. From germline, CDR1 is MDHEN and CDR2 SYDVKM. CDR3 sequence (DNA): TGTGCCAGCAGTTTGGGGGCACCCGGGACTAGCGGGAGGTTCACAGATACGCAGTATTTT. It specifies CASSLGAPGTSGRFTDTQYF.

This clonotype was found a few times. The chain recombines TRBV9 with TRBJ2-2; the D is unclear. The V and J ends lost 0 bases and 6 bases respectively, with 9 bases between them. The CDR3 is made up of 14 amino acids. CDR1 is SGDLS and CDR2 is YYNGEE in the germline V gene. This chain's CDR3 is CASSVAIWAGELFF. The CDR3 coding sequence is TGTGCCAGCAGCGTAGCTATTTGGGCCGGGGAGCTGTTTTTT.

The chain uses TRBV12-3 or TRBV12-4 and TRBJ2-5; the D is unclear. The CDR3 consists of 13 residues. Trimming took 3 bases from V and 5 from J, leaving 10 bases between them. In DNA form, the CDR3 reads TGTGCCAGCAGTTTCTTCCAGAGGGAGACCCAGTACTTC. Protein sequence: CASSFFQRETQYF.

This clonotype showed up many times. CDR3 loop: CSARDEGSHSYEQYF. DNA of the CDR3: TGCAGTGCTAGAGATGAGGGATCCCATAGCTACGAGCAGTACTTC. The chain recombines TRBV20-1 with TRBJ2-7, with D tentatively TRBD2 (5 bases). The CDR3 runs to 15 residues. Between the trimmed V and J ends, which lost 0 bases and 3 bases, there was a span of 15 bases. CDR1 is DFQATT, CDR2 SNEGSKA, per germline (reference sequence).

The sample holds a few counts of this clonotype. This chain joins TRBV5-1 and TRBJ1-2, with TRBD1 matching 9 bases. Germline V gene lookup returns CDR1 SGHRS and CDR2 YFSETQ. V shed 4 bases and J 2 bases; nucleotides not matched to a gene: 3. CDR3 size: 14 residues. CDR3 residues: CASSDGTGNYGYTF. The CDR3 bases are TGCGCCAGCAGCGACGGGACAGGGAACTATGGCTACACCTTC.

The chain recombines TRBV5-1 with TRBJ2-7; D may be TRBD2 (5 bases). The germline CDR1 and CDR2 sequences are SGHRS and YFSETQ. Trimming stripped 2 bases from V and 7 bases from J, with 13 bases between. The CDR3 extends over 13 amino acids. The CDR3 here is CASSLNGLLEQYF. The CDR3 DNA sequence: TGCGCCAGCAGCTTAAATGGACTCTTGGAGCAGTACTTC.

The genes are TRBV6-5 and TRBJ2-3; D call uncertain. This CDR3 is built from 14 residues. Germline assignment: CDR1 MNHEY and CDR2 SVGAGI. Between the trimmed V and J ends, which lost 4 bases and 1 base, there was a span of 9 bases. CDR3 nucleotide sequence: TGTGCCAGCAGTTTTCGGTCCCGCACAGATACGCAGTATTTT. It codes for CASSFRSRTDTQYF.

The chain has TRBV7-2 and TRBJ2-3; D gene unclear. Germline V gene sequence: CDR1 SGHTA, CDR2 FQGNSA. This CDR3 contains 14 residues. The germline V and J ends were trimmed by 5 bases and 8 bases, with 17 bases remaining between them. This CDR3 is CASSPSVTLRTQYF. The CDR3 region has the DNA TGTGCCAGCAGCCCCAGTGTGACATTGCGTACGCAGTATTTT.

The chain employs TRBV6-6 and TRBJ2-5, with D hard to call. From germline, CDR1 is MNHNY and CDR2 SVGAGI (reference sequence). The CDR3 sequence is 14 residues long. Trimming removed 0 bases at V and 2 bases at J, with 7 bases between. The CDR3 spells CASSYSRVQETQYF. The CDR3 DNA follows: TGTGCCAGCAGTTACTCCCGGGTACAAGAGACCCAGTACTTC.

In this sample, this clonotype turned up many times. The rearrangement links TRBV7-6 to TRBJ2-5, with 8 positions matching TRBD1. The CDR3 contains 13 residues. From germline, CDR1 is SGHVS and CDR2 FNYEAQ. Trimming took 4 bases from V and 2 from J; bases not matched to a gene: 0. Here the CDR3 reads CASSWTGQETQYF. In DNA form, the CDR3 reads TGTGCCAGCAGCTGGACAGGGCAAGAGACCCAGTACTTC.

This clonotype was observed a few times. The rearrangement uses TRBV5-6 and TRBJ2-5; D is possibly TRBD1 or TRBD2 (5 bases each). The germline gives CDR1 SGHDT, CDR2 YYEEEE. This CDR3 contains 14 residues. V was pared by 6 bases and J by 2 bases, with 14 bases between. The CDR3 sequence: CASTSGTLQETQYF. The CDR3 nucleotides are TGTGCCAGCACTTCCGGGACCCTGCAAGAGACCCAGTACTTC.

This clonotype was seen more than once but under ten times. The chain recombines TRBV3-1 with TRBJ2-5; 7 nucleotides match TRBD1. Germline CDR1 reads LGHDT; CDR2 reads YNNKEL (reference sequence). After removal of 4 bases from V and 5 bases from J, the junction contained 10 bases not matched to a gene. The length of the CDR3 is 15 residues. The CDR3 here is CASSPGTARLETQYF. The CDR3 DNA reads TGTGCCAGCAGCCCCGGGACAGCGAGGTTGGAGACCCAGTACTTC.

This clonotype was detected ten times or more. The V gene is TRBV3-1, the J gene TRBJ2-7; 7 nucleotides align to TRBD2. This CDR3 region has 14 residues. Germline CDR1 reads LGHDT; CDR2 reads YNNKEL (reference sequence). The V and J ends lost 4 bases and 1 base, in that order; junction bases with no gene match: 4. The CDR3 loop reads CASSREGLSYEQYF. The CDR3 DNA sequence: TGTGCCAGCAGCCGGGAGGGCCTATCCTACGAGCAGTACTTC.

This clonotype was recorded many times. V usage is TRBV12-3 or TRBV12-4 and J usage is TRBJ2-7; no clear D gene. V lost 3 bases and J lost 3, with 6 bases in between. This CDR3 is built from 12 residues. The CDR3 DNA sequence: TGTGCCAGCAGTTTGCCTAACTACGAGCAGTACTTC. This codes for CASSLPNYEQYF.

The V call is TRBV24-1, the J call TRBJ2-1; D is perhaps TRBD2 (5 bases). This CDR3 spans 12 amino acids. Germline CDR1 reads KGHDR; CDR2 reads SFDVKD. Trimming pared 5 bases from V and 10 bases from J, leaving 11 bases between. DNA of the CDR3: TGTGCCACCAGTGGGAACCGGGAAGAGCAGTTCTTC. Its translation: CATSGNREEQFF.

In this sample, this clonotype turned up many times. This chain connects TRBV7-9 to TRBJ2-2; D may be TRBD2 (6 bases). Germline V gives CDR1 SEHNR, CDR2 FQNEAQ (reference sequence). Between the trimmed V and J ends, which lost 5 bases and 2 bases, there was a span of 12 bases. The CDR3 totals 15 residues. DNA of the CDR3: TGTGCCAGCAGCAACCCTAGCGCTAACACCGGGGAGCTGTTTTTT. As protein: CASSNPSANTGELFF. Full variable domain (remainder filled in from reference TRBV7-9 and TRBJ2-2): DTGVSQNPRHKITKRGQNVTFRCDPISEHNRLYWYRQTLGQGPEFLTYFQNEAQLEKSRLLSDRFSAERPKGSFSTLEIQRTEQGDSAMYLCASSNPSANTGELFFGEGSRLTVL.

This clonotype has at least ten counts. This sequence joins TRBV5-1 and TRBJ1-1, with D maybe TRBD1 (5 bases). Trimming stripped 4 bases from V and 2 bases from J, with 15 bases between. CDR1 SGHRS and CDR2 YFSETQ come from the germline V gene. The CDR3 consists of 15 residues. CDR3: CASSRLQGDNTEAFF. The CDR3 region has the DNA TGCGCCAGCAGCCGACTCCAGGGTGACAACACTGAAGCTTTCTTT.

This clonotype was seen a few times. The chain joins TRBV5-1 to TRBJ2-7, with unresolved D. Trimming stripped 1 base from V and 3 bases from J, with 11 bases between. Germline CDR1 and CDR2: SGHRS and YFSETQ. The CDR3 loop spans 14 amino acids. The CDR3 DNA reads TGCGCCAGCAGCTTGAATCCGGGCAACTACGAGCAGTACTTC. It is translated as CASSLNPGNYEQYF. Full variable domain (rest looked up from reference TRBV5-1 and TRBJ2-7): KAGVTQTPRYLIKTRGQQVTLSCSPISGHRSVSWYQQTPGQGLQFLFEYFSETQRNKGNFPGRFSGRQFSNSRSEMNVSTLELGDSALYLCASSLNPGNYEQYFGPGTRLTVT.